The 5 T cell receptor beta chains presented below share a single source sample, sequenced in a study of T cell responses to AZD1222 COVID-19 vaccine. The data were produced by immunoSEQ multiplex PCR, yet TCRdb's version contains in-frame clones alone and is incomplete. The sample yields about 83,000 clones, around 90% seen once. Source: peripheral blood, taken on day 0 of MenACWY control vaccination. All receptors derive from an adult in good health.

The chain has TRBV12-3 or TRBV12-4 and TRBJ1-2; D remains unclear. The CDR3 runs to 12 residues. V was clipped by 6 bases and J by 4 bases, with 9 bases between them. The CDR3 region is CASRTAPYGYTF. The CDR3 DNA follows: TGTGCCAGCAGGACGGCTCCCTATGGCTACACCTTC.

The rearrangement links TRBV7-2 to TRBJ1-2; TRBD1 aligns across 8 bases. The CDR3 sequence is 14 residues long. Germline V gene data show CDR1 as SGHTA and CDR2 as FQGNSA. V was clipped by 3 bases and J by 4 bases; unmatched bases: 4. The CDR3 sequence is CASSFTTGVYGYTF. The CDR3 DNA reads as TGTGCCAGCAGCTTCACGACAGGGGTCTATGGCTACACCTTC.

The CDR3 sequence is CASSLGGRAYEQYF. DNA for the CDR3: TGTGCCAGCAGCTTAGGCGGTAGGGCCTACGAGCAGTACTTC. V and J are TRBV13 and TRBJ2-7; D gene ambiguous. The CDR3 extends over 14 amino acids. Trimming took 0 bases from V and 2 from J, leaving 8 bases between them. CDR1 is PRHDT and CDR2 is FYEKMQ in the germline V gene (reference sequence).

This chain uses TRBV5-1 with TRBJ2-3; 8 nucleotides line up with TRBD1. The V gene end was trimmed by 2 bases and the J gene end by 3 bases; junction bases not matched to a gene: 5. The CDR3 sequence is 15 residues long. Germline loops: CDR1 SGHRS, CDR2 YFSETQ. In DNA, the CDR3 is TGCGCCAGCAGCTTAGGACAGGGTGGGACAGATACGCAGTATTTT. Residues: CASSLGQGGTDTQYF. Filled out from reference TRBV5-1 and TRBJ2-3, the complete variable domain reads KAGVTQTPRYLIKTRGQQVTLSCSPISGHRSVSWYQQTPGQGLQFLFEYFSETQRNKGNFPGRFSGRQFSNSRSEMNVSTLELGDSALYLCASSLGQGGTDTQYFGPGTRLTVL.

The chain carries TRBV6-2 or TRBV6-3 and TRBJ2-2; the D is unclear. This CDR3 has 16 residues. Germline V lookup: CDR1 MNHEY, CDR2 SVGEGT. Trimming shortened V by 0 bases and J by 0 bases, and 8 bases separated the two germline ends. The CDR3 DNA sequence: TGTGCCAGCAGTTACTCGAGGCGGACGAACACCGGGGAGCTGTTTTTT. As protein: CASSYSRRTNTGELFF.